This is a list of T cell receptor beta chains from one sample in a study of PD-1 blockade in classical Hodgkin lymphoma. Assay used: immunoSEQ multiplex PCR; TCRdb lists only in-frame clones, some missing. The sample records 12,000 or so clones, 85% being singletons. Sequenced material: peripheral blood mononuclear cells (PBMCs), taken at baseline. The receptors were gathered from a human donor with classical Hodgkin lymphoma. Each CDR3 is given with its conserved first and last residue. D genes are given only for firm matches. Some rows mark clone size as missing; the rest say once, few, many or name a class of expanded clone.

>-|TRBJ2-3|13|TRBV5-8|-
TGTGCCAGCAGCGACGGCCCTAGAGATACGCAGTATTTT
CASSDGPRDTQYF
>few|TRBJ1-1|17|TRBV9|-
TGTGCCAGCAGCGGTCCAGGGAAGATACTAATGAACACTGAAGCTTTCTTT
CASSGPGKILMNTEAFF
>-|TRBJ1-1|15|TRBV6-5|TRBD1
TGTGCCAGCAGTTATCGACAGGGAGTCTACACTGAAGCTTTCTTT
CASSYRQGVYTEAFF
>-|TRBJ1-3|14|TRBV18|-
TGTGCCAGCTCACCAGACAGATCTGGAAACACCATATATTTT
CASSPDRSGNTIYF
>-|TRBJ2-1|16|TRBV5-4|-
TGTGCCAGCAGCTTGGGATTTCGGGGGCATAACAATGAGCAGTTCTTC
CASSLGFRGHNNEQFF
>-|TRBJ2-7|14|TRBV19|-
TGTGCCAGTAGTATAGAGGGATTCCCCTACGAGCAGTACTTC
CASSIEGFPYEQYF
>-|TRBJ2-1|16|TRBV19|TRBD1
TGTGCCAGTAGTATACGGCCGGGACAGGCGCGCAATGAGCAGTTCTTC
CASSIRPGQARNEQFF
>once|TRBJ1-6|14|TRBV7-6|TRBD1
TGTGCCAGCAGCACCGGGACAGGCTATTCACCCCTCCACTTT
CASSTGTGYSPLHF
>-|TRBJ2-5|12|TRBV6-5|-
TGTGCCAGCAGCCCAGGGTTAGAGACCCAGTACTTC
CASSPGLETQYF
>-|TRBJ1-2|13|TRBV2|-
TGTGCCAGCAGTGAACAGGGCACCTATGGCTACACCTTC
CASSEQGTYGYTF
>-|TRBJ1-2|14|TRBV7-8|TRBD1
TGTGCCAGCAGCGTACAAGGACAGGGGGATGGCTACACCTTC
CASSVQGQGDGYTF
>-|TRBJ2-7|14|TRBV5-4|-
TGTGCCAGCAGCGCTTCGGACAGCTCCTACGAGCAGTACTTC
CASSASDSSYEQYF
>few|TRBJ2-3|14|TRBV12-5|-
TGTGCTAGTGGTTCGGAGGGGATGGCAGATACGCAGTATTTT
CASGSEGMADTQYF
>-|TRBJ2-4|18|TRBV15|-
TGTGCCACCAGCTCCCGGCCGAAGGGGGGGGGTAATGAAAACATTCAGTACTTC
CATSSRPKGGGNENIQYF
>-|TRBJ1-2|13|TRBV28|-
TGTGCCAGCAGTTTGGGCAGCTACTATGGCTACACCTTC
CASSLGSYYGYTF
>-|TRBJ2-4|17|TRBV9|-
TGTGCCAGCAGCGAGGGGGGGGCACAGGTAGCCAAAAACATTCAGTACTTC
CASSEGGAQVAKNIQYF
>-|TRBJ1-5|14|TRBV7-3|-
TGTGCCAGCAGCTTAACAGGGTACAATCAGCCCCAGCATTTT
CASSLTGYNQPQHF
>-|TRBJ2-7|15|TRBV7-2|-
TGTGCCAGCAGCTTAGGTTATGGGGGAAACTACGAGCAGTACTTC
CASSLGYGGNYEQYF
>-|TRBJ1-2|20|TRBV9|-
TGTGCCAGCAGCGTAGGTTTCCGGACACCAACTCCCGGGTCTAACTATGGCTACACCTTC
CASSVGFRTPTPGSNYGYTF
>-|TRBJ2-7|14|TRBV5-1|-
TGCGCCAGCAGCTCGCTTCCGGCTCCACACGAGCAGTACTTC
CASSSLPAPHEQYF
>once|TRBJ1-5|15|TRBV28|-
TGTGCCAGCAGCAGGCCCCCCCTTAGCAATCAGCCCCAGCATTTT
CASSRPPLSNQPQHF
>-|TRBJ2-1|16|TRBV7-3|TRBD2
TGTGCCAGCAGCTTAATACTAGCGGAAGGGAACAATGAGCAGTTCTTC
CASSLILAEGNNEQFF
>-|TRBJ1-4|17|TRBV19|-
TGTGCCAGTAGTAGGCCCATATCGGCAGGGGTGGATGAAAAACTGTTTTTT
CASSRPISAGVDEKLFF
>-|TRBJ2-7|15|TRBV6-5|TRBD1
TGTGCCAGCAGTTACCAAAGGGACAGGGCCGGGGAGCAGTACTTC
CASSYQRDRAGEQYF
>medium-sized|TRBJ2-7|14|TRBV18|-
TGTGCCAGCTCACCACTGGGCGTCTCCTACGAGCAGTACTTC
CASSPLGVSYEQYF
>-|TRBJ2-3|17|TRBV4-3|TRBD2
TGCGCCAGCAGCCAAGCCCCCGGGCTAGCGGGGACAGATACGCAGTATTTT
CASSQAPGLAGTDTQYF
>-|TRBJ2-1|13|TRBV15|-
TGTGCCACCAGCAACCTTCAGGGAAATGAGCAGTTCTTC
CATSNLQGNEQFF
>few|TRBJ1-1|12|TRBV2|-
TGTGCCAGCAGGTACTCAGGGAGCCAAGCTTTCTTT
CASRYSGSQAFF
>-|TRBJ2-3|14|TRBV29-1|TRBD1
TGCAGCGTTGAAGGACAGGGCGTTACAGATACGCAGTATTTT
CSVEGQGVTDTQYF
>-|TRBJ1-1|14|TRBV9|TRBD1
TGTGCCAGCAGCACCCAAACAGGGGGCACTGAAGCTTTCTTT
CASSTQTGGTEAFF
>-|TRBJ2-3|16|TRBV5-4|TRBD2
TGTGCCAGCAGCCCAGCTAGCGGGAGTAGGACAGATACGCAGTATTTT
CASSPASGSRTDTQYF
>-|TRBJ1-6|14|TRBV19|TRBD1
TGTGCCAGTAGTATGGGACAGGGAGGTTCACCCCTCCACTTT
CASSMGQGGSPLHF
>few|TRBJ1-4|14|TRBV2|-
TGTGCCAGCTTCCCGGGGGGTTATAATGAAAAACTGTTTTTT
CASFPGGYNEKLFF
>-|TRBJ2-7|15|TRBV5-1|TRBD1
TGCGCCAGCAGCTTGGGTTCGACAGGGCTCTACGAGCAGTACTTC
CASSLGSTGLYEQYF